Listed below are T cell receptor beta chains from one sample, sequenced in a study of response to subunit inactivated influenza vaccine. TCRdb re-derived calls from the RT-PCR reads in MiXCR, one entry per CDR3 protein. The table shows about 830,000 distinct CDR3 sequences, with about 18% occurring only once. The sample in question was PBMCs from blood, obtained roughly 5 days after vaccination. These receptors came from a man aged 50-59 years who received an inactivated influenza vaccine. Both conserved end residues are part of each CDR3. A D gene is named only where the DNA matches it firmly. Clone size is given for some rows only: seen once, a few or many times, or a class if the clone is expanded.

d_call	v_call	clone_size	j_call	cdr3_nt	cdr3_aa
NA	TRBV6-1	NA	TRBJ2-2	TGTGCCAGCAGTACCACAGGGTTTCACACCGGGGAGCTGTTTTTT	CASSTTGFHTGELFF
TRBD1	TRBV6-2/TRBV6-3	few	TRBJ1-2	TGTGCCAGCCTCAAGACAGGGAACTATGGCTACACCTTC	CASLKTGNYGYTF
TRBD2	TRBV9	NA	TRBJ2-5	TGTGCCAGCAGCGGTACTAGCGGGAGCCGGCGAGAGACCCAGTACTTC	CASSGTSGSRRETQYF
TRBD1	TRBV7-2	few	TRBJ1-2	TGTGCCAGCAGCTCGGACAGGGCCTATGGCTACACCTTC	CASSSDRAYGYTF
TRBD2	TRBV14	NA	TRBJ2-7	TGTGCCAGCAGCCAAGAGGGACTAAACCGCTACGAGCAGTACTTC	CASSQEGLNRYEQYF
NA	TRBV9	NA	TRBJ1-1	TGTGCCAGCAGCGTAGAGGGGAGTCCGAACACTGAAGCTTTCTTT	CASSVEGSPNTEAFF
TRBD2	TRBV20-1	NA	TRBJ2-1	TGCAGTGCGGTGCGGGGGGGTTCCTACAATGAGCAGTTCTTC	CSAVRGGSYNEQFF
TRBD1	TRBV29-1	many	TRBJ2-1	TGCAGCGTTGACGGGACAGGGGTCACGGTTTACAATGAGCAGTTCTTC	CSVDGTGVTVYNEQFF
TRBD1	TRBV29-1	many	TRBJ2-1	TGCAGCGTTGAGAGGACAGGGAACCACGATGAGCAGTTCTTC	CSVERTGNHDEQFF
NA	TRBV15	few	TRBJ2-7	TGTGCCACCAGCAGAGAGAGCTCCTACGAGCAGTACTTC	CATSRESSYEQYF
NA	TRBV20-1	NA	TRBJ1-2	TGCAGTGCTAGTAAAGGGACCTATGGCTACACCTTC	CSASKGTYGYTF
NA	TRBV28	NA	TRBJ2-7	TGTGCCAGCAGTTTATGGTTGGCAGGGGGGAACTACGAGCAGTACTTC	CASSLWLAGGNYEQYF
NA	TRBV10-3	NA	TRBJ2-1	TGTGCCATCAGTGAAAATACCGAGACGGGACCGTTCTTC	CAISENTETGPFF
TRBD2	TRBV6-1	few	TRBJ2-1	TGTGCCAGCGGGGGGGACTTCTACAATGAGCAGTTCTTC	CASGGDFYNEQFF
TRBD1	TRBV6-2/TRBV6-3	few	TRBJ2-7	TGTGCCAGCAGTGACCCGGGACAGGTAAACTCCTACGAGCAGTACTTC	CASSDPGQVNSYEQYF
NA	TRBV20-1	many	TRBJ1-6	TGCAGTGCTAGAGAAACAGGGTCGAGGTCACCCCTCCACTTT	CSARETGSRSPLHF